The T cell receptor beta chain described here comes from a study of identifying expanded T cells in peripheral blood (dated by TCRdb to the late 2010s). Some background on the complete study: Four technical replicates, made by sequencing separate aliquots from the same pool of genomic DNA, were compared pairwise.

No immune events such as infections were documented for the healthy donors during the collection period. Blood repertoires from healthy donors were used as a training cohort for calibrating time-dependent variance in a beta-binomial model of differential abundance of T-cell clones. The training cohort included 10 or so healthy donors, of whom 3 were female and 7 were male. Donor ages ranged from roughly 29 to 64 years, with an average of 43 years. Whole blood, obtained from a commercial supplier, was collected from each healthy donor at three time points spaced roughly 14 days apart. Genomic DNA was extracted from unsorted whole blood for immunosequencing. CDR1 and CDR2, per the germline V gene (reference sequence), are SEHNR and FQNEAQ. From the cysteine through the phenylalanine, the CDR3 covers 16 amino acids. Just the 48-base CDR3 DNA is kept, in frame starting at base 1. Trimming takes 0 bases off V and 6 bases off J; junction bases not matched to a gene: 8.

Points the paper makes about the study in general: Across all healthy-donor time intervals, the beta-binomial model significantly lowered both the number of clones called differentially abundant and the false-positive rate. Between technical replicates the binomial model flagged 0.9 to 1.5 differentially abundant clones, whereas over about two weeks the binomial model flagged about 16.4 and over roughly 4 weeks about 19. The authors expected that biological variance in healthy repertoires might rise further over much longer intervals, such as months to years. For all healthy donors, the variance in clone template counts between roughly 2-week samples rose significantly as total template count increased.

The immunoSEQ Assay, which uses bias-controlled multiplex PCR amplification of genomic DNA, was used to profile TCRbeta CDR3 regions. In the source study's methods: To quantify the absolute abundance of each unique TCRbeta CDR3 region, the sequences were collapsed and filtered. Differential abundance was tested with a binomial (Fisher-equivalent) model and with a beta-binomial model adding time-dependent variance fitted from healthy donors. Any clone with fewer than 5 combined templates was excluded, and a clone was called differentially abundant if its Benjamini-Hochberg FDR was below 0.01. Using the form v = (b*log(k)+a)^2, the beta-binomial variance was modeled as a function of the total template count across the two samples. Entries here come from immuneACCESS through TCRdb and include only in-frame sequences with V and J called. Some clones fail to appear in such tables; in the studies checked, an unresolved V gene covers under half of the shortfall, and the cause of the remainder is unknown. For V, J and clone size, that table is used; D and trimming come from the DNA. This sample gives 45,000 to 65,000 clones in total; around 82% of them show up just once. The ten largest clonotypes hold around 15% of the sample.

About this clone itself: The specificity of this receptor is unknown. The sample holds no much larger clone one base away, and base qualities are not on file.

The sample consisted of blood. This TCR came from a person aged 18 to 75 in good health. The V and J segments used are TRBV7-9 and TRBJ2-7, with 10 bases in between that match TRBD1. Here the CDR3 is given as CASSLADRGLSGEQYF. The nucleotide sequence reads as follows: TGTGCCAGCAGCTTAGCTGACAGGGGGCTGTCAGGCGAGCAGTACTTC.